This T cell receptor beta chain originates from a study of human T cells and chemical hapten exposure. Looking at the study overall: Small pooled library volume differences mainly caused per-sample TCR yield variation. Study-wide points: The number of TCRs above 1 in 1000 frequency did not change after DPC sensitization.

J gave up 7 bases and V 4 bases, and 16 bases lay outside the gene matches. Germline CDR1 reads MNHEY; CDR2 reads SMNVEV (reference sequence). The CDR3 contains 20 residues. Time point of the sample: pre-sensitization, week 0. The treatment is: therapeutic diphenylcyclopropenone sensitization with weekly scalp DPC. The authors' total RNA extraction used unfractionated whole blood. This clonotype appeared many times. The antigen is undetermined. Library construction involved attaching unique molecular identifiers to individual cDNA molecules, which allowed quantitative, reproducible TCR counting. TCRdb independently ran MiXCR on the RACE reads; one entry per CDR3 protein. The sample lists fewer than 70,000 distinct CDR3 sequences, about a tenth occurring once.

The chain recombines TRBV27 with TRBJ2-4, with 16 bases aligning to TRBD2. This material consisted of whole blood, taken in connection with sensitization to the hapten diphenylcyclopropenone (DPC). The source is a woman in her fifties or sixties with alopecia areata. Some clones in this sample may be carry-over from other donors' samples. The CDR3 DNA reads TGTGCCAGCAGTTCGCCTATCGGGACTAGCGGGAGGGCCGGGGGTAACATTCAGTACTTC. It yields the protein CASSSPIGTSGRAGGNIQYF.